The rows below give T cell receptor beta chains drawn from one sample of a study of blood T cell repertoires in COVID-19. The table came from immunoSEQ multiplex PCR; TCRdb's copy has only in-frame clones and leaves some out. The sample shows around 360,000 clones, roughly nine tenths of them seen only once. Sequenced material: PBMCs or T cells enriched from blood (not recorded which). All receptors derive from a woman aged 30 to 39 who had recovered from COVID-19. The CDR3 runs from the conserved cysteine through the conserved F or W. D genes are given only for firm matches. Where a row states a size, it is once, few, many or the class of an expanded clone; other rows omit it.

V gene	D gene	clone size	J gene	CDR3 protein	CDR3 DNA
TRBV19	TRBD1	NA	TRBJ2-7	CASSNLQGAEQYF	TGTGCCAGTAGTAACCTGCAGGGGGCCGAGCAGTACTTC
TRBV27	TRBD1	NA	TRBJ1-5	CASRRGQGDNQPQHF	TGTGCCAGCAGGCGAGGACAGGGCGACAATCAGCCCCAGCATTTT
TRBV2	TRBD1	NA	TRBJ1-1	CASSGDRGPSTNTEAFF	TGTGCCAGCAGCGGGGACAGGGGGCCCTCAACGAACACTGAAGCTTTCTTT
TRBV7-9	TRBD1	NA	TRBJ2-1	CASTQDRGRYNEQFF	TGTGCCAGCACCCAAGACAGGGGTCGGTACAATGAGCAGTTCTTC
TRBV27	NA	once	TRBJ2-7	CASSLSAPSYEQYF	TGTGCCAGCAGTTTATCGGCCCCTTCCTACGAGCAGTACTTC
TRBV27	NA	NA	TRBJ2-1	CASSFDDRYNEQFF	TGTGCCAGCAGTTTCGACGACAGGTACAATGAGCAGTTCTTC
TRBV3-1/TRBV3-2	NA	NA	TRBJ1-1	CASSRRRSQGPSEAFF	TGTGCCAGCAGCAGACGAAGGAGTCAGGGCCCCTCCGAAGCTTTCTTT
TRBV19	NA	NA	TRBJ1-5	CASSIVQGLLSNQPQHF	TGTGCCAGTAGTATTGTGCAGGGACTCCTCAGCAATCAGCCCCAGCATTTT
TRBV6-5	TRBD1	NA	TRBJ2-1	CASISGQDNNEQFF	TGTGCCAGCATTTCGGGACAGGACAACAATGAGCAGTTCTTC
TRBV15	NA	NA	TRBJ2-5	CATSRDRRQGLSETQYF	TGTGCCACCAGCAGAGATCGTCGGCAGGGATTATCAGAGACCCAGTACTTC
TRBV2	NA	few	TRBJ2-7	CASTSNGQLYEQYF	TGTGCCAGCACTTCGAATGGACAGCTCTACGAGCAGTACTTC
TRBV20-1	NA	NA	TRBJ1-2	CSASPRGLAYGYTF	TGCAGTGCTAGTCCCAGGGGCCTCGCCTATGGCTACACCTTC
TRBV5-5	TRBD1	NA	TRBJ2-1	CASSLRHQGAYNEQFF	TGTGCCAGCAGCCTACGTCACCAGGGGGCCTACAATGAGCAGTTCTTC
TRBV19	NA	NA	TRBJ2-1	CASSRDTYNEQFF	TGTGCCAGTAGCCGGGACACCTACAATGAGCAGTTCTTC
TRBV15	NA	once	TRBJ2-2	CATSRDWQGGTGELFF	TGTGCCACCAGCAGAGATTGGCAGGGTGGAACCGGGGAGCTGTTTTTT
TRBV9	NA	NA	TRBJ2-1	CASSVRGDFYNEQFF	TGTGCCAGCAGCGTACGCGGGGACTTCTACAATGAGCAGTTCTTC
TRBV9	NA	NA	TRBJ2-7	CASSPWGRDTFVEQYF	TGTGCCAGCAGCCCGTGGGGACGGGACACCTTCGTCGAGCAGTACTTC
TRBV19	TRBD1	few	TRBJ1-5	CASSIRQGPQPQHF	TGTGCCAGTAGTATACGACAGGGCCCTCAGCCCCAGCATTTT
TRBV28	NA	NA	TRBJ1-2	CASSFPGGTGGYTF	TGTGCCAGCAGTTTTCCAGGCGGGACGGGGGGCTACACCTTC
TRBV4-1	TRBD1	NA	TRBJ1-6	CASSQQTGNNSPLHF	TGCGCCAGCAGCCAACAGACAGGGAATAACTCACCCCTCCACTTT
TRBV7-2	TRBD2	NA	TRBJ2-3	CASSLGGLATDTQYF	TGTGCCAGCAGCTTAGGGGGACTAGCCACAGATACGCAGTATTTT
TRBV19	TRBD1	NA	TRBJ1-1	CASSAVRGPLATEAFF	TGTGCCAGTAGTGCCGTCAGGGGGCCTTTGGCCACTGAAGCTTTCTTT
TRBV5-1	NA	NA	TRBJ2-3	CASSLVGQQDTQYF	TGCGCCAGCAGCTTGGTTGGACAGCAAGATACGCAGTATTTT
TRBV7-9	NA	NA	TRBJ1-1	CASSHYLTEAFF	TGTGCCAGCAGCCACTACTTAACTGAAGCTTTCTTT
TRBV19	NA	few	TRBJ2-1	CATSVFGDYNEQFF	TGTGCCACCTCAGTATTCGGGGACTACAATGAGCAGTTCTTC
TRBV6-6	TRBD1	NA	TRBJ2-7	CASSYSGTAFTEQYF	TGTGCCAGCAGTTATTCCGGGACAGCCTTCACCGAGCAGTACTTC
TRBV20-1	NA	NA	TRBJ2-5	CSARRETQYF	TGCAGTGCACGGAGAGAGACCCAGTACTTC
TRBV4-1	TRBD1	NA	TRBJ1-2	CASSQVKTGDGYTF	TGCGCCAGCAGCCAAGTCAAGACAGGGGATGGCTACACCTTC
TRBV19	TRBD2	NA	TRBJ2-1	CASSIELAGNNEQFF	TGTGCCAGTAGTATTGAGCTAGCGGGAAACAATGAGCAGTTCTTC
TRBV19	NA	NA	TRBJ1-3	CASSTTSSGNTIYF	TGTGCCAGTAGTACCACGAGCTCTGGAAACACCATATATTTT
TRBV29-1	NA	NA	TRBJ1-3	CSIGDSGNTIYF	TGCAGCATCGGGGACTCTGGAAACACCATATATTTT
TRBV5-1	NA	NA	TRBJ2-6	CASSLDVAGAPSGANVLTF	TGCGCCAGCAGCTTGGACGTGGCGGGGGCCCCTTCTGGGGCCAACGTCCTGACTTTC
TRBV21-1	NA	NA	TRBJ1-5	CASRSGTGQLSRSNQPQHF	TGTGCCAGCAGGTCCGGGACAGGACAACTTAGCCGTAGCAATCAGCCCCAGCATTTT
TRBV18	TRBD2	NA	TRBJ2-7	CASSPAGREIYEQYF	TGTGCCAGCTCACCTGCAGGGAGGGAGATCTACGAGCAGTACTTC
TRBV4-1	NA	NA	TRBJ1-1	CASSQVLTSGDTEAFF	TGCGCCAGCAGCCAAGTATTAACCAGCGGGGACACTGAAGCTTTCTTT
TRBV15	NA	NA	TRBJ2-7	CATSRDSTYEQYF	TGTGCCACCAGCAGGGACAGCACCTACGAGCAGTACTTC
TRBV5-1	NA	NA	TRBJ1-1	CASSLAGKSTEAFF	TGCGCCAGCAGCTTGGCAGGGAAGTCCACTGAAGCTTTCTTT
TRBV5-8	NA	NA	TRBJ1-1	CASSSDRTRGYDLNTEAFF	TGTGCCAGCAGCTCGGACCGTACCCGCGGGTATGATTTGAACACTGAAGCTTTCTTT
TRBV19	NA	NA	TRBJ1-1	CASASGMNTEAFF	TGTGCCAGTGCCTCCGGGATGAACACTGAAGCTTTCTTT
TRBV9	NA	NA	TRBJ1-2	CASSVGVGKEFPYTF	TGTGCCAGCAGCGTAGGGGTCGGGAAAGAATTTCCCTACACCTTC
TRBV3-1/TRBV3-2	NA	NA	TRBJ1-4	CASSQDLAARPTNEKLFF	TGTGCCAGCAGCCAAGATCTGGCAGCCAGGCCAACTAATGAAAAACTGTTTTTT
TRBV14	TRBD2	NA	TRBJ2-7	CASSQDPTSGSYEQYF	TGTGCCAGCAGCCAAGACCCGACTAGCGGGTCTTACGAGCAGTACTTC
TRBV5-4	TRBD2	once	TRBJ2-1	CASSLVSGGVFYNEQFF	TGTGCCAGCAGCTTGGTCAGCGGGGGCGTCTTCTACAATGAGCAGTTCTTC
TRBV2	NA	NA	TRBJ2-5	CASGIPESQETQYF	TGTGCCAGCGGCATCCCGGAGAGCCAAGAGACCCAGTACTTC
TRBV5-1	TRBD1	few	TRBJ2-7	CASSRGQGPYEQYF	TGCGCCAGCAGCAGAGGACAGGGCCCCTACGAGCAGTACTTC
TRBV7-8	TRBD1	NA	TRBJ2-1	CASSLQGASYNEQFF	TGTGCCAGCAGCCTACAGGGGGCCTCCTACAATGAGCAGTTCTTC
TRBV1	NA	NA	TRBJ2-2	CTSSQGGQGVRELFF	TGCACCAGCAGCCAAGGTGGACAGGGGGTGCGGGAGCTGTTTTTT
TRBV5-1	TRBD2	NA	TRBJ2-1	CASSLDRGLAGVYNEQFF	TGCGCCAGCAGCTTGGATAGGGGACTAGCGGGAGTCTACAATGAGCAGTTCTTC
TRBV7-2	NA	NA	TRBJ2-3	CASSLVGGGADTQYF	TGTGCCAGCAGCTTAGTCGGGGGTGGGGCAGATACGCAGTATTTT
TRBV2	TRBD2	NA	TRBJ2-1	CASSSRLAGGNEQFF	TGTGCCAGCAGTTCTAGACTAGCGGGGGGGAATGAGCAGTTCTTC
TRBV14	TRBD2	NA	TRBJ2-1	CASSHRTSPIRDEQFF	TGTGCCAGCAGCCATCGGACTAGCCCCATACGGGATGAGCAGTTCTTC
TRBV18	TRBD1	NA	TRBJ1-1	CASSLRQGLMNTEAFF	TGTGCCAGCTCACTCCGACAGGGATTAATGAACACTGAAGCTTTCTTT
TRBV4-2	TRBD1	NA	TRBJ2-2	CASSQHGDSSGELFF	TGTGCCAGCAGCCAGCATGGGGACAGTTCCGGGGAGCTGTTTTTT